This TCR beta chain was documented in a study of molecular identifiers for immune sequencing clone quantification. General study findings and limits: Among about a million naive cells, spiked Jurkat TCR RNA from a single cell was reportedly detectable. Over 98% of effector molecules, yet under 1% of naive-cell molecules, were held by clones above 20 RNA copies. Highly expanded clone sizes could be underestimated through barcode sharing by identical TCR molecules.

A note on this clonotype: No antigen is known for it.

Trimming cost V 0 bases and J 5 bases, with 10 bases left between them. This CDR3 is 14 amino acids long. Germline CDR1 reads LGHDT; CDR2 reads YNNKEL (reference sequence). Previously described methods and listed TCR primers produced bulk TCR libraries. Via MiXCR, TCRdb re-called the PCR reads, giving one row per CDR3 protein. The data contain 350,000 or so distinct CDR3 sequences, about 22% of them singletons. The source material was naive CD8+ T cells from blood, with Jurkat cell RNA spiked in. Subset here: FACS-sorted CD8+CD4-CCR7+CD45RA+ naive T cells. This TCR was sampled from a human donor in good health. Some libraries in this study had Jurkat cell RNA spiked in. The chain links TRBV3-1 to TRBJ1-1; possible D gene TRBD1, 5 bases. The CDR3 is CASSQEWGWTEAFF. CDR3 in DNA: TGTGCCAGCAGCCAAGAATGGGGGTGGACTGAAGCTTTCTTT.